Each of the 14 T cell receptor beta chains below was sequenced from the same sample in a study of OX40 agonist ivuxolimab in advanced cancers. Assay used: immunoSEQ multiplex PCR; TCRdb lists only in-frame clones, some missing. The repertoire holds tens of thousands of clones, with 80% to 90% as singletons. Source: CD4+ or CD8+ T cells sorted from blood, taken in a trial of the OX40 agonist ivuxolimab. Receptors originate from an adult with an advanced solid tumor such as melanoma, head and neck, liver or kidney cancer.

The chain carries TRBV2 and TRBJ2-3, with no clear D. The germline V gene has CDR1 SNHLY and CDR2 FYNNEI. The CDR3 totals 14 residues. Trimming removed 4 bases at V and 1 base at J, with 9 bases between. CDR3 DNA sequence: TGTGCCAGCAGTGTTCTCCGGGGCACAGATACGCAGTATTTT. It specifies CASSVLRGTDTQYF.

This clone was counted a few times. The V gene is TRBV29-1, the J gene TRBJ1-5; D possibly corresponds to TRBD1 (5 bases). CDR3 length equals 13 residues. V lost 7 bases and J 3 bases, leaving 13 bases between the germline ends. CDR1 and CDR2 from the germline V gene are SQVTM and ANQGSEA. The CDR3 here is CSAAGSINQPQHF. The CDR3 DNA is TGCAGCGCGGCAGGGTCTATCAATCAGCCCCAGCATTTT.

The chain recombines TRBV5-4 with TRBJ1-2; 7 bases agree with TRBD1. V lost 1 base to trimming and J lost 3 bases; unmatched junction nucleotides: 3. The CDR3 totals 14 residues. Germline V CDR1 and CDR2: SGHNT, YYREEE (reference sequence). CDR3 DNA sequence: TGTGCCAGCAGCTTGAAACAGGGGTACTATGGCTACACCTTC. Its protein is CASSLKQGYYGYTF.

This chain connects TRBV6-1 to TRBJ2-5, with D possibly being TRBD1 (6 bases). Trimming cost V 6 bases and J 5 bases, with 16 bases left between them. The germline CDR1 and CDR2 sequences are MNHNS and SASEGT. The CDR3 is 14 residues long. CDR3 DNA: TGTGCCAGCAGGTCAACAGGGTTAGGGGAGACCCAGTACTTC. Protein sequence: CASRSTGLGETQYF.

This rearrangement joins TRBV4-1 to TRBJ1-1; 10 bases line up with TRBD1. V trimming: 5 bases; J trimming: 0 bases; junction bases outside the gene matches: 18. CDR1 MGHRA and CDR2 YSYEKL come from the germline V gene. The CDR3 contains 20 residues. CDR3 coding DNA: TGCGCCAGCAGCTTTAGCCCGGGACAGGGGAGTAAGAGAATGAACACTGAAGCTTTCTTT. Protein product: CASSFSPGQGSKRMNTEAFF.

The gene calls are TRBV6-6 and TRBJ1-1, with TRBD1 as a possible D gene (5 bases). Germline lookup yields CDR1 MNHNY and CDR2 SVGAGI (reference sequence). Trimming shortened V by 1 base and J by 3 bases, and 12 bases separated the two germline ends. The length of the CDR3 is 15 residues. Here the CDR3 DNA reads TGTGCCAGCAGTTACTGGGACGGCGGGGACACTGAAGCTTTCTTT. Protein: CASSYWDGGDTEAFF.

V usage is TRBV2 and J usage is TRBJ2-7; possible D gene TRBD1, 6 bases. This CDR3 contains 12 residues. Germline CDR1 and CDR2: SNHLY and FYNNEI. V was trimmed by 3 bases and J by 7 bases, leaving 10 bases between them. CDR3 in amino acids: CASSDRGREQYF. CDR3 DNA: TGTGCCAGCAGTGACAGGGGACGAGAGCAGTACTTC. Variable domain in full (rest from reference TRBV2 and TRBJ2-7): EPEVTQTPSHQVTQMGQEVILRCVPISNHLYFYWYRQILGQKVEFLVSFYNNEISEKSEIFDDQFSVERPDGSNFTLKIRSTKLEDSAMYFCASSDRGREQYFGPGTRLTVT.

The CDR3 bases are TGTGCCAGTAGTATTCAGACTAGCGGGACACGGGAGACCCAGTACTTC. This translates into CASSIQTSGTRETQYF. The chain links TRBV19 to TRBJ2-5; 11 bases map to TRBD2. V lost 3 bases to trimming and J lost 5 bases; unmatched junction nucleotides: 8. The CDR3 contains 16 residues. The V gene's germline CDR1 is LNHDA and CDR2 SQIVND (reference sequence). The full variable domain, with the rest looked up from reference TRBV19 and TRBJ2-5, is DGGITQSPKYLFRKEGQNVTLSCEQNLNHDAMYWYRQDPGQGLRLIYYSQIVNDFQKGDIAEGYSVSREKKESFPLTVTSAQKNPTAFYLCASSIQTSGTRETQYFGPGTRLLVL.

Notes on this clone: Other DNA variants within this sample encode the same CDR3. The gene calls are TRBV2 and TRBJ2-2, with no clear D. This CDR3 is built from 12 residues. The germline V gene encodes CDR1 SNHLY and CDR2 FYNNEI. V was shortened by 1 base and J by 6 bases, with 3 bases between the two germline ends. CDR3: CASSEGSGELFF. The CDR3 region has the DNA TGTGCCAGCAGTGAAGGGTCCGGGGAGCTGTTTTTT.

This chain links TRBV23-1 with TRBJ2-4, with D unresolved. TRBV23-1 is known as an ORF, though its function is uncertain. The CDR3 loop spans 15 amino acids. V was clipped by 1 base and J by 3 bases, with 10 bases between them. CDR3 nucleotides: TGCGCCAGCAGTCAATTGGTGGGAAGCAAAAACATTCAGTACTTC. This translates into CASSQLVGSKNIQYF.

The CDR3 coding sequence is TGTGCCAGTAGTACGCAGGGGGCGAATCAGCCCCAGCATTTT. It translates to CASSTQGANQPQHF. The genes are TRBV19 and TRBJ1-5, with 8 positions matching TRBD1. The germline V gene encodes CDR1 LNHDA and CDR2 SQIVND (reference sequence). Germline trimming cut 4 bases from V and 4 bases from J; bases unmatched to any gene: 3. The CDR3 consists of 14 residues.

This clone was seen only once. The V call is TRBV6-6, the J call TRBJ1-2, with TRBD1 matching over 7 bases. CDR3 length: 15 residues. The germline V gene has CDR1 MNHNY and CDR2 SVGAGI (reference sequence). The V gene end was trimmed by 6 bases and the J gene end by 3 bases; junction bases not matched to a gene: 10. The CDR3 DNA is TGTGCCAGCAGACTCGAACAGGGGACCCACTATGGCTACACCTTC. It is translated as CASRLEQGTHYGYTF.

The V gene is TRBV6-1, the J gene TRBJ2-1; D is ambiguous. The CDR3 covers 12 residues. V was trimmed by 4 bases and J by 9 bases, leaving 10 bases between them. Germline loops: CDR1 MNHNS, CDR2 SASEGT. The CDR3 spells CASSVFELEQFF. CDR3 nucleotide sequence: TGTGCCAGCAGTGTATTCGAACTTGAGCAGTTCTTC.

This rearrangement joins TRBV4-1 to TRBJ1-6; the match to TRBD1 covers 9 bases. The CDR3 extends over 16 amino acids. Unmatched junction bases numbered 7, after V lost 4 bases and J lost 6 bases. Germline V CDR1 and CDR2: MGHRA, YSYEKL. The CDR3 nucleotides read TGCGCCAGCAGCCCGGGACAGGGTTCGAGTAATTCACCCCTCCACTTT. The encoded protein is CASSPGQGSSNSPLHF.